This T cell receptor (beta chain) was obtained from a study of T-cell memory formation after mild COVID-19 (TCRdb year 2021). Regarding the research as a whole: TCR sequence clusters from the two donors were largely donor specific. Two young, previously healthy adult volunteers made up the cohort, one male and one female. T-cell clones expanding and contracting after mild COVID-19 in a couple of donors were tracked by longitudinal TCRalpha and TCRbeta repertoire sequencing. General conclusions and limits of the study: Some responding clones were detected in pre-infection memory, which suggested that pre-existing cross-reactive memory T cells had joined the SARS-CoV-2 response. The study included only a couple of mild cases, and larger cohorts that include severe cases with pre-infection samples were judged to be necessary. Clones contracting from day 15 to 85 had balanced CD4/CD8 phenotypes, while a second wave expanding from day 15 to 37 was biased towards CD4+. Contracting CD4+ clones turned up mainly in the CM and EM memory subsets, whereas EMRA was where CD8+ clones were enriched. Whether the second-wave clones peaking on day 37 were SARS-CoV-2 specific was not confirmed.

Ficoll-Paque density gradient centrifugation was used to isolate PBMCs. With respect to this clonotype: Its antigen is not yet known. No base quality information exists; no much larger clone differs at one position.

CDR1 is given as MGHRA and CDR2 as YSYEKL, both from the germline V gene. The CDR3 numbers 15 residues from cysteine through phenylalanine. Left in the record is the CDR3 DNA by itself, 45 bases read in frame from the first base. V is pared back by 2 bases and J by 5 bases, with 10 bases lying between the germline termini. TCRdb records Illumina NovaSeq 6000 as the sequencer. cDNA libraries for TCRalpha and TCRbeta were prepared by 5'RACE using constant-segment primers, with sample barcodes and unique molecular identifiers added. RNA was extracted from every sample with Trizol reagent. Libraries were amplified in two PCR steps, with a second sample barcode and Illumina TruSeq adapters added in the second step. Sequencing of the libraries was done on an Illumina NovaSeq, producing 2 x 150 bp paired-end reads. For the original study's pipeline: Demultiplexing of reads and collapsing into UMI-guided consensus sequences were performed with migec v1.2.7. With mixcr v2.1.11, UMI consensuses were aligned to TRA and TRB V and J templates and assembled into clonotypes. A clonotype was counted as expanded or contracted only if both edgeR and NoisET called the change significant, with noise models trained on biological replicates. For edgeR calls, a false discovery rate-adjusted p below 0.01 and a log2 fold-change threshold of 1 were applied. As an exploratory analysis of dynamics, max-normalized trajectories of the 1000 most abundant clonotypes were examined by PCA with hierarchical clustering. Each responding clone was given a CD4 or CD8 phenotype based on the CD4+ and CD8+ repertoires, which had been sequenced separately. Using fastp at Q25 and MiXCR, TCRdb reprocessed the public reads and kept productive beta chains. Rows matching on CDR3 protein sequence are summarized as one entry with the most common DNA and genes. The V and J calls follow TCRdb's processing rather than the paper's. This sample has about 110,000 distinct CDR3 sequences in its table, and 9.5% to 15% of those were observed once. Jointly, the top ten make up 25% to 35% of the sample.

What was sequenced was PBMCs or a T cell subset sorted from them (not recorded which). This receptor was obtained from an adult woman who had mild COVID-19 (a few samples of this study predate the infection). The sample titles of this study are shuffled in the database, so cell type and time point are left out; the donor was told from shared clones. The sequence links TRBV4-1 to TRBJ2-6, with the D segment identity uncertain. The sequence in DNA is TGCGCCAGCAGCCAACCCCCGATGAGGGCCAACGTCCTGACTTTC. Translation gives CASSQPPMRANVLTF.